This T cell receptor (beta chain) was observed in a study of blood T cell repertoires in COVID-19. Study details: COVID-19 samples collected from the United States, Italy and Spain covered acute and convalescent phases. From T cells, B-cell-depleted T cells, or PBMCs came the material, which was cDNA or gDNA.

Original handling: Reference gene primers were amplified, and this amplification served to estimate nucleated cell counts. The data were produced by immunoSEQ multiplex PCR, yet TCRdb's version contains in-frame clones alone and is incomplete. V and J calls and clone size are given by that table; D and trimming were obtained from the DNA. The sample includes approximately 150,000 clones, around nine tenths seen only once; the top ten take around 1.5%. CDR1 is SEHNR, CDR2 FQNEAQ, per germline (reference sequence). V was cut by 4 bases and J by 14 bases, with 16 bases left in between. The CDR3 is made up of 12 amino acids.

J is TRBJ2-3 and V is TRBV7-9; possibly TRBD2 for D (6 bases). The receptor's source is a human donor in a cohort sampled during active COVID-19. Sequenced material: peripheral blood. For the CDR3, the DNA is TGTGCCAGCAGCTCGGGGGAGGCCCAGGCGTATTTT. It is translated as CASSSGEAQAYF.